Listed below are T cell receptor beta chains from one sample, sequenced in a study of blood T cell repertoires in COVID-19. Produced via immunoSEQ multiplex PCR; TCRdb's table is partial and in-frame only. The sample holds around 60,000 clones; around 90% are singletons and the top ten take about 12%. The sample consisted of peripheral blood. All receptors come from a man aged 60 to 69 with active COVID-19. Both conserved end residues are part of each CDR3. D genes are given only for firm matches. A row's size may be missing; if present it is once, few, many or a size class.

j_call,cdr3_length,d_call,v_call,clone_size,cdr3_aa,cdr3_nt
TRBJ1-6,14,.,TRBV3-1/TRBV3-2,.,CASSQRADNSPLHF,TGTGCCAGCAGCCAGAGAGCCGATAATTCACCCCTCCACTTT
TRBJ1-2,14,TRBD1,TRBV7-9,few,CASSSRTGNYGYTF,TGTGCCAGCAGCTCTCGGACAGGGAACTATGGCTACACCTTC
TRBJ1-5,17,.,TRBV25-1,.,CAPGPPGGIWSNQPQHF,TGTGCTCCAGGGCCCCCGGGGGGGATATGGAGCAATCAGCCCCAGCATTTT
TRBJ1-5,14,.,TRBV9,once,CASSSYGGTQPQHF,TGTGCCAGCAGCAGTTACGGGGGGACTCAGCCCCAGCATTTT
TRBJ2-3,16,.,TRBV4-3,.,CASSQVLSGSTDTQYF,TGCGCCAGCAGCCAAGTTCTTAGCGGTAGCACAGATACGCAGTATTTT
TRBJ1-1,13,TRBD1,TRBV7-9,.,CASNTGGGTEAFF,TGTGCCAGCAACACAGGGGGCGGTACTGAAGCTTTCTTT
TRBJ2-1,14,.,TRBV19,.,CASSGEGGYNEQFF,TGTGCCAGTAGTGGGGAGGGGGGTTACAATGAGCAGTTCTTC
TRBJ1-1,13,.,TRBV7-3,.,CASSLQPNTEAFF,TGTGCCAGCAGCCTACAGCCGAACACTGAAGCTTTCTTT
TRBJ2-2,12,TRBD1,TRBV10-1,.,CASSGTVGELFF,TGCGCCAGCTCCGGGACAGTCGGGGAGCTGTTTTTT
TRBJ1-1,15,.,TRBV5-5,.,CASSLLVQTNTEAFF,TGTGCCAGCAGCTTGTTGGTACAGACGAACACTGAAGCTTTCTTT
TRBJ2-2,14,.,TRBV5-1,.,CASSLGTSPGELFF,TGCGCCAGCAGCTTAGGCACTAGCCCCGGGGAGCTGTTTTTT
TRBJ2-4,14,TRBD2,TRBV9,.,CASSPMEAGNIQYF,TGTGCCAGCAGCCCAATGGAAGCGGGGAACATTCAGTACTTC
TRBJ1-4,13,TRBD1,TRBV6-6,.,CASRTGENEKLFF,TGTGCCAGCCGGACAGGGGAAAATGAAAAACTGTTTTTT
TRBJ1-2,14,.,TRBV5-5,.,CASSHSSSNYGYTF,TGTGCCAGCAGCCACAGCAGTTCTAACTATGGCTACACCTTC
TRBJ2-2,14,.,TRBV19,.,CASSPPYRAGELFF,TGTGCCAGTAGCCCCCCCTACAGGGCCGGGGAGCTGTTTTTT
TRBJ2-2,15,TRBD2,TRBV27,.,CASSPSGSSYGELFF,TGTGCCAGCAGTCCCAGCGGGAGTAGTTACGGGGAGCTGTTTTTT
TRBJ1-2,13,.,TRBV10-2,.,CASRNRARYGYTF,TGCGCCAGCAGGAACAGGGCCCGCTATGGCTACACCTTC
TRBJ2-2,15,TRBD2,TRBV13,.,CASRKGLRSTGELFF,TGTGCCAGCAGGAAGGGACTACGGTCCACCGGGGAGCTGTTTTTT
TRBJ2-1,17,TRBD2,TRBV5-1,.,CASSKTSGSSSYNEQFF,TGCGCCAGCAGCAAGACTAGCGGCTCGAGCTCCTACAATGAGCAGTTCTTC
TRBJ2-5,12,.,TRBV7-3,.,CASSLGQETQYF,TGTGCCAGCAGCTTAGGCCAGGAGACCCAGTACTTC
TRBJ1-3,15,.,TRBV4-2,few,CASSPQQGSGNTIYF,TGTGCCAGCAGCCCCCAACAGGGCTCTGGAAACACCATATATTTT
TRBJ2-1,15,.,TRBV7-3,few,CASSGEGVPYNEQFF,TGTGCCAGCAGCGGGGAGGGGGTCCCCTACAATGAGCAGTTCTTC
TRBJ2-7,14,.,TRBV7-6,.,CASSLGTYSYEQYF,TGTGCCAGCAGCTTAGGCACCTACAGCTACGAGCAGTACTTC
TRBJ2-1,14,.,TRBV5-1,.,CASSWRLQNNEQFF,TGCGCCAGCAGCTGGAGGCTCCAGAACAATGAGCAGTTCTTC
TRBJ2-7,12,TRBD2,TRBV6-5,.,CASSYREGEQYF,TGTGCCAGCAGTTATAGGGAGGGCGAGCAGTACTTC
TRBJ2-5,15,.,TRBV30,.,CAWSVLNTLGETQYF,TGTGCCTGGAGTGTACTAAACACCTTGGGAGAGACCCAGTACTTC
TRBJ2-1,15,TRBD2,TRBV14,once,CASSQVAGGINEQFF,TGTGCCAGCAGCCAAGTAGCGGGGGGGATTAATGAGCAGTTCTTC
TRBJ2-1,15,TRBD1,TRBV7-3,.,CASRPAGQGIDEQFF,TGTGCCAGCAGGCCAGCGGGACAGGGGATAGATGAGCAGTTCTTC
TRBJ2-5,15,TRBD2,TRBV5-1,.,CASSVSSGNQETQYF,TGCGCCAGCAGCGTTTCTAGCGGCAACCAAGAGACCCAGTACTTC
TRBJ2-1,13,.,TRBV5-1,.,CASSPGLNNEQFF,TGCGCCAGCAGCCCAGGACTAAACAATGAGCAGTTCTTC
TRBJ2-1,13,.,TRBV6-5,.,CASSMGGGNEQFF,TGTGCCAGCAGTATGGGGGGTGGGAATGAGCAGTTCTTC
TRBJ2-2,14,.,TRBV7-3,.,CASSLWGPTGELFF,TGTGCCAGCAGTCTATGGGGGCCCACCGGGGAGCTGTTTTTT
TRBJ2-2,14,TRBD2,TRBV6-5,.,CASSYAGGTGELFF,TGTGCCAGCAGTTACGCGGGAGGCACCGGGGAGCTGTTTTTT
TRBJ2-5,17,TRBD2,TRBV9,.,CASSWGLAGGVQETQYF,TGTGCCAGCAGTTGGGGTCTAGCGGGAGGGGTCCAAGAGACCCAGTACTTC
TRBJ1-6,16,.,TRBV19,.,CASGSPPGIQNSPLHF,TGTGCCAGCGGATCCCCCCCGGGTATTCAGAATTCACCCCTCCACTTT
TRBJ2-2,13,.,TRBV13,.,CASSLAVAGELFF,TGTGCCAGCAGCTTAGCGGTCGCCGGGGAGCTGTTTTTT
TRBJ1-4,14,.,TRBV15,.,CATSRAATNEKLFF,TGTGCCACCAGCAGGGCTGCAACTAATGAAAAACTGTTTTTT
TRBJ2-3,16,.,TRBV5-1,.,CASSLEGRTSTDTQYF,TGCGCCAGCAGCTTGGAGGGCAGGACAAGCACAGATACGCAGTATTTT
TRBJ2-7,14,TRBD2,TRBV10-3,.,CAISALAGKVEQYF,TGTGCCATCAGCGCACTAGCGGGGAAGGTCGAGCAGTACTTC
TRBJ1-2,15,.,TRBV15,.,CATSRGGTARRGYTF,TGTGCCACCAGCAGAGGCGGGACCGCCCGCCGGGGCTACACCTTC
TRBJ2-7,14,TRBD1,TRBV5-5,.,CASSLGTGGTEQYF,TGTGCCAGCAGCTTGGGGACAGGGGGCACCGAGCAGTACTTC
TRBJ1-1,14,TRBD1,TRBV19,once,CASTGQGAPAEAFF,TGTGCCAGTACGGGACAGGGGGCGCCGGCTGAAGCTTTCTTT